This TCR beta chain derives from a study of blood T cell repertoires in COVID-19. Study-level background: Samples representing acute and convalescent COVID-19 were sourced from the United States, Italy and Spain.

Trimming took 4 bases from V and 9 from J, leaving 20 bases between them. In germline, CDR1 is SGHKS, CDR2 YYEKEE (reference sequence). The CDR3 covers 16 residues. Authors' data handling: The assay estimated nucleated cells by amplifying reference gene primers. TCRdb's copy holds only in-frame clones and misses some; the assay was immunoSEQ multiplex PCR. That table is the source of V, J and clone size, and D and trimming were worked out from the DNA. The data contain about 160,000 clones, 80% of them singletons. Recruitment covered about two dozen US areas and drew participants whose ages spanned 18 to 89 years.

This chain joins TRBV5-5 and TRBJ1-6; D may be TRBD1 (5 bases). The clonotype comes from a man in his forties who had recovered from COVID-19. The sequenced sample consisted of PBMCs or T cells enriched from blood (not recorded which). The CDR3 here is CASSARGVSRSSPLHF. The CDR3, as DNA: TGTGCCAGCAGCGCCCGGGGGGTGTCAAGGTCTTCACCCCTCCACTTT.